A selection of T cell receptor beta chains follows, all from one sample in a study of CD4 T cells in relation to SARS-CoV-2 and coronaviruses. Assay: immunoSEQ multiplex PCR; the TCRdb copy retains only in-frame clones and omits some. Found here are some 23,000 clones, around 80% of them singletons; the top ten hold 21%. No cognate antigen is known for these TCRs. The sequencing sample was made of CD4+ T cells from PBMCs, cultured in vitro. The receptors shown here come from a human donor in good health. Each CDR3 is given with its conserved first and last residue. Each record gives: D gene, clone size, V gene, J gene, CDR3 DNA, CDR3 protein. A D gene is named only where the DNA matches it firmly. Clone size is shown for a subset of rows, as once, few, many or a class of expanded clone.

TRBD1	NA	TRBV14	TRBJ2-3	TGTGCCAGCAGCCAAGTGGGACAGCCTCTCACCCCCACAGATACGCAGTATTTT	CASSQVGQPLTPTDTQYF
NA	NA	TRBV21-1	TRBJ2-5	TGTGCCAGCAGCTATACTAGCGGGAGGGCGTGGGAGACCCAGTACTTC	CASSYTSGRAWETQYF
NA	NA	TRBV5-4	TRBJ2-1	TGTGCCAGCAGCTTGCGGGAACTAGCCGCCAAGAAGCAGTTCTTC	CASSLRELAAKKQFF
TRBD1	NA	TRBV7-3	TRBJ2-3	TGTGCCAGCAGCCCGCACTCCGGGACAGGGGCAGATACGCAGTATTTT	CASSPHSGTGADTQYF
TRBD1	once	TRBV7-2	TRBJ2-5	TGTGCCAGCAGCTTACCGGGACAGGGTTGGGAGACCCAGTACTTC	CASSLPGQGWETQYF
NA	few	TRBV12-5	TRBJ2-5	TGTGCTAGTGAGGACGAGGGGGAAGAGACCCAGTACTTC	CASEDEGEETQYF
NA	NA	TRBV6-2/TRBV6-3	TRBJ1-2	TGTGCCAGCAGTTACTCGATGGGCATAGGTGGCTACACCTTC	CASSYSMGIGGYTF
NA	NA	TRBV3-1/TRBV3-2	TRBJ1-5	TGTGCCAGCAGCCAAGATCCTGACAGGAATCAGCCCCAGCATTTT	CASSQDPDRNQPQHF
TRBD1	once	TRBV12-5	TRBJ2-7	TGTGCTAGTGGTTTGGTGGTAACAGGGGGTGGAACCTACGAGCAGTACTTC	CASGLVVTGGGTYEQYF
NA	NA	TRBV2	TRBJ2-7	TGTGCCAGCAGTGAATATATGGGTTGGGAGCAGTACTTC	CASSEYMGWEQYF
NA	NA	TRBV4-2	TRBJ2-1	TGTGCCAGCAGCCTTGGTCAGGTGGGTGAGCAGTTCTTC	CASSLGQVGEQFF
NA	NA	TRBV7-9	TRBJ1-2	TGTGCCAGCACCCACCCCGTCCTAAACTATGGCTACACCTTC	CASTHPVLNYGYTF
NA	few	TRBV4-1	TRBJ2-2	TGCGCCAGCAGCCAAGAGGGGATTTCGAGTTACGGGGAGCTGTTTTTT	CASSQEGISSYGELFF
NA	NA	TRBV7-2	TRBJ2-2	TGTGCCAGCAGCTTCGACAGGACCAACACCGGGGAGCTGTTTTTT	CASSFDRTNTGELFF
NA	once	TRBV7-2	TRBJ1-1	TGTGCCAGCATACCTTCCCCGGTGAACACTGAAGCTTTCTTT	CASIPSPVNTEAFF
NA	NA	TRBV6-5	TRBJ1-1	TGTGCCAGCATCTTGGGTGGGACTGAAGCTTTCTTT	CASILGGTEAFF
TRBD1	NA	TRBV12-5	TRBJ1-6	TGTGCTAGTGGTCCGGGACAGGGAAATTCACCCCTCCACTTT	CASGPGQGNSPLHF
NA	NA	TRBV20-1	TRBJ2-7	TGCAGTGCCAGACAGGACTACGAGCAGTACTTC	CSARQDYEQYF
TRBD2	NA	TRBV6-2/TRBV6-3	TRBJ2-5	TGTGCCAGCAGTGTGGGGCCTAGCGGATACCAAGAGACCCAGTACTTC	CASSVGPSGYQETQYF
NA	NA	TRBV5-8	TRBJ1-4	TGTGCCAGCAGCTTGAGGGGAGGTTGGGAAAAACTGTTTTTT	CASSLRGGWEKLFF
TRBD1	NA	TRBV18	TRBJ2-7	TGTGCCAGCTCACAAACGCGGGACAGGGTCTCCTACGAGCAGTACTTC	CASSQTRDRVSYEQYF
NA	few	TRBV9	TRBJ1-5	TGTGCCAGCAGCTCTCGGGGGGATCAGCCCCAGCATTTT	CASSSRGDQPQHF
NA	NA	TRBV19	TRBJ2-3	TGTGCCAGTAGTATGTCTCTAAGCACAGATACGCAGTATTTT	CASSMSLSTDTQYF
NA	NA	TRBV4-2	TRBJ2-5	TGTGCCAGCCGCCGGGGAGGAGGGGTAAGGCAAGAGACCCAGTACTTC	CASRRGGGVRQETQYF
TRBD1	NA	TRBV9	TRBJ1-1	TGTGCCAGCAGCAAGACAGGGGTTTACACTGAAGCTTTCTTT	CASSKTGVYTEAFF
NA	NA	TRBV9	TRBJ2-3	TGTGCCAGCAGCGTAGCTCCCGGGACACAAAGCCGCACAGATACGCAGTATTTT	CASSVAPGTQSRTDTQYF
NA	NA	TRBV10-2	TRBJ1-2	TGCGCCAGCAGACGGACGGACTATGGCTACACCTTC	CASRRTDYGYTF
NA	NA	TRBV11-2	TRBJ1-1	TGTGCCAGCAGCAACCTGGGGACTTGGCTGGCTTTCTTT	CASSNLGTWLAFF
TRBD1	NA	TRBV9	TRBJ1-4	TGTGCCAGCAGCCTTACCGGGACAGGGGGTGAAAAACTGTTTTTT	CASSLTGTGGEKLFF
TRBD1	NA	TRBV15	TRBJ1-4	TGTGCCACCAGCAGAGATTATCATACAGGGGCTCAATCAGCAACTAATGAAAAACTGTTTTTT	CATSRDYHTGAQSATNEKLFF
NA	NA	TRBV23-1	TRBJ2-2	TGCGCCAGCACCGACAGGATAGGGGAGCTGTTTTTT	CASTDRIGELFF
TRBD2	NA	TRBV4-2	TRBJ2-2	TGTGCCAGCAGCCCCACGGGACTAGCGGAGCCGGGTGGGGAGCTGTTTTTT	CASSPTGLAEPGGELFF
NA	once	TRBV30	TRBJ1-1	TGTGCCTGGAGTGCCGCCCGGAACACTGAAGCTTTCTTT	CAWSAARNTEAFF
NA	NA	TRBV7-2	TRBJ1-3	TGTGCCAGCAACCACCACCTTGGCTCTGGAAACACCATATATTTT	CASNHHLGSGNTIYF
TRBD1	NA	TRBV6-5	TRBJ1-5	TGTGCCAGCGGCGGACAGGGTCATCAGCCCCAGCATTTT	CASGGQGHQPQHF
NA	NA	TRBV18	TRBJ2-5	TGTGCCAGCTCACCATTCACCAGGGAAGAGACCCAGTACTTC	CASSPFTREETQYF
NA	NA	TRBV7-2	TRBJ1-4	TGTGCCAGCAGCTCGGGGCTCCGGGAGTCAACTAATGAAAAACTGTTTTTT	CASSSGLRESTNEKLFF
TRBD2	NA	TRBV19	TRBJ2-5	TGTGCCAGTAGTATAGGGGGTAGCGGGGCTAAAGAGACCCAGTACTTC	CASSIGGSGAKETQYF
NA	NA	TRBV9	TRBJ2-2	TGTGCCAGCAGTACCGTCGGGGAGCTGTTTTTT	CASSTVGELFF
NA	NA	TRBV30	TRBJ2-2	TGTGCCTGGAGTGTGAGGCGGCCCGGGGAGCTGTTTTTT	CAWSVRRPGELFF
NA	few	TRBV27	TRBJ1-1	TGTGCCAGCAGTTTATACAGGGACCCCCTTGAAGCTTTCTTT	CASSLYRDPLEAFF
NA	once	TRBV9	TRBJ1-6	TGTGCCAGCAGCGTAGACTCAAGCTCCTATAATTCACCCCTCCACTTT	CASSVDSSSYNSPLHF
NA	few	TRBV12-5	TRBJ2-7	TGTGCTAGTGGTTTTCTTCGCGAGCAGTACTTC	CASGFLREQYF
NA	NA	TRBV6-5	TRBJ1-5	TGTGCCAGCAGGGCACAGGGTTTCGGAAATCAGCCCCAGCATTTT	CASRAQGFGNQPQHF
NA	NA	TRBV7-2	TRBJ2-7	TGTGCCAGCAGCTCCGGACAGACACTCGAGCAGTACTTC	CASSSGQTLEQYF
NA	NA	TRBV18	TRBJ1-2	TGTGCCAGCTCGGGGAACATCGAGGGGGTCGGCTACACCTTC	CASSGNIEGVGYTF
NA	NA	TRBV18	TRBJ1-3	TGTGCCAGCTCACCACAGGACAGCTCTGGAAACACCATATATTTT	CASSPQDSSGNTIYF